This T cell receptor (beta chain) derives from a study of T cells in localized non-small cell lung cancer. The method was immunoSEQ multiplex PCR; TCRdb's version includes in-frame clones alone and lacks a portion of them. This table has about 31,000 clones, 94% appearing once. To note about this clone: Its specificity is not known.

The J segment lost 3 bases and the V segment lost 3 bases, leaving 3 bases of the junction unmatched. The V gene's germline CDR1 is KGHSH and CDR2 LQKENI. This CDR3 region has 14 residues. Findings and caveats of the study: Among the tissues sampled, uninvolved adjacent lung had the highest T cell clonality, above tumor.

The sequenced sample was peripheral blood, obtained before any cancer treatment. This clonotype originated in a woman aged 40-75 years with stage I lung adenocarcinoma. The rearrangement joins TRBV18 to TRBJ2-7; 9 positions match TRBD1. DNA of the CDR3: TGTGCCAGCTCACCGGGACAGGGACTCTACGAGCAGTACTTC. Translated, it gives CASSPGQGLYEQYF.